The 9 T cell receptor beta chains below all came from one sample that was sequenced in a study of CD8 T cells in ankylosing spondylitis. One entry per CDR3 protein results from TCRdb running MiXCR on the 5' RACE reads. The top ten hold about 3.5% of the sample, which has some 300,000 distinct CDR3 sequences, about a fifth seen once. The specimen sequenced was blood, either unsorted or a sorted T cell fraction (not recorded which). These receptors all come from a female donor with ankylosing spondylitis or in good health (not recorded which).

There are many counts of this clonotype. The chain employs TRBV20-1 and TRBJ2-7; 10 bases match TRBD2. The germline CDR1 and CDR2 sequences are DFQATT and SNEGSKA (reference sequence). The CDR3 is made up of 13 amino acids. V lost 6 bases to trimming and J lost 2 bases; unmatched junction nucleotides: 4. In DNA, the CDR3 is TGCAGTGCACGGACTAGCGGTCCCTACGAGCAGTACTTC. Translating gives CSARTSGPYEQYF.

This clonotype was observed a few times. The rearrangement uses TRBV20-1 and TRBJ2-3; D tentatively reads TRBD1 or TRBD2 (5 bases each). This CDR3 region has 11 residues. Germline values: CDR1 DFQATT, CDR2 SNEGSKA (reference sequence). The V end lost 5 bases, the J end lost 6 bases, and 9 bases lay between the germline ends. The DNA for the CDR3 is TGCAGTGCTCTAGAGGGGGATACGCAGTATTTT. This translates into CSALEGDTQYF.

This clonotype was seen ten or more times. V and J are TRBV20-1 and TRBJ1-3; D call uncertain. CDR1 DFQATT and CDR2 SNEGSKA come from the germline V gene (reference sequence). The CDR3 covers 14 residues. V lost 2 bases to trimming and J lost 0 bases, with 8 bases between them. For the CDR3, the DNA is TGCAGTGCTAGATATGGAAACTCTGGAAACACCATATATTTT. Its protein product is CSARYGNSGNTIYF.

This chain connects TRBV4-3 to TRBJ2-2, with 7 bases that match TRBD2. There are 14 residues in the CDR3. Losses at the gene ends were 3 bases for V and 5 bases for J; bases not matched to a gene: 3. Per germline, CDR1 LGHNA and CDR2 YSLEER. The CDR3 coding sequence is TGCGCCAGCAGCCACCACGGGGGGACCGGGGAGCTGTTTTTT. Translating gives CASSHHGGTGELFF.

The chain recombines TRBV20-1 with TRBJ2-7; D might be TRBD1 or TRBD2, each matching 6 bases. Between the trimmed V and J ends, which lost 6 bases and 3 bases, there was a span of 12 bases. Germline V lookup: CDR1 DFQATT, CDR2 SNEGSKA (reference sequence). This CDR3 spans 12 amino acids. The CDR3 here is CSAGKGGYEQYF. CDR3 nucleotide sequence: TGCAGTGCCGGGAAGGGGGGCTACGAGCAGTACTTC.

This clonotype appeared many times. The V gene is TRBV5-4, the J gene TRBJ2-1; D is possibly TRBD1 or TRBD2 (6 bases each). Trimming pared 4 bases from V and 3 bases from J, leaving 14 bases between. Germline values: CDR1 SGHNT, CDR2 YYREEE (reference sequence). The CDR3 loop spans 15 amino acids. The CDR3 region is CASSGGASDYNEQFF. Written as DNA, the CDR3 is TGTGCCAGCAGCGGGGGCGCTAGCGACTACAATGAGCAGTTCTTC.

The CDR3 reads CASSLGTGNEQFF. The CDR3 nucleotides are TGTGCCAGCAGCTTGGGGACAGGGAATGAGCAGTTCTTC. The chain uses TRBV5-4 and TRBJ2-1; 8 bases are a match to TRBD1. The CDR3 is made up of 13 amino acids. CDR1 and CDR2 from the germline V gene are SGHNT and YYREEE (reference sequence). Trimming took 0 bases from V and 7 from J; bases not matched to a gene: 0.

V and J are TRBV6-2 or TRBV6-3 and TRBJ2-7; TRBD1 agrees at 7 bases. J was trimmed by 6 bases and V by 6 bases; bases with no gene match: 5. The CDR3 runs to 12 residues. Per germline, CDR1 MNHEY and CDR2 SVGEGT. CDR3 nucleotides: TGTGCCAGCAGCCGTACAGGGGCCGAGCAGTACTTC. This translates into CASSRTGAEQYF.

V gene TRBV20-1 combines with J gene TRBJ2-6; D is uncertain. The CDR3 totals 14 residues. Germline V gives CDR1 DFQATT, CDR2 SNEGSKA (reference sequence). V was clipped by 5 bases and J by 2 bases, with 10 bases between them. The CDR3 loop is CSAPVGTGANVLTF. The CDR3 DNA follows: TGCAGTGCTCCCGTTGGCACTGGGGCCAACGTCCTGACTTTC.